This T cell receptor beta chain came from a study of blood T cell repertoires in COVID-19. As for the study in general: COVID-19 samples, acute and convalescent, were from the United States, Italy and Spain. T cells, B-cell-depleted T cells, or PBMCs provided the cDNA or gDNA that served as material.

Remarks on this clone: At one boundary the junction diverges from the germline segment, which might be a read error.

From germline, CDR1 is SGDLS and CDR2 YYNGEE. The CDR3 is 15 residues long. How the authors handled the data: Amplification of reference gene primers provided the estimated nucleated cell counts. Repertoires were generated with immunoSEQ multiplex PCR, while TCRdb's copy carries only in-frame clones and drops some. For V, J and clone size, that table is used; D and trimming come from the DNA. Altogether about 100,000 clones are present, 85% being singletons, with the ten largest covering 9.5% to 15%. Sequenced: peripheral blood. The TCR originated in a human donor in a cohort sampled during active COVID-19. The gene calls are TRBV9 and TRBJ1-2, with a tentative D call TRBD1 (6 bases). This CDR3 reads CASSVDVIGQLRSDF. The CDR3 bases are TGTGCCAGCAGCGTAGATGTAATAGGACAGTTGAGATCGGACTTC.